The rows below give T cell receptor beta chains drawn from one sample of a study of blood T cell repertoires in COVID-19. Generated by immunoSEQ multiplex PCR, the TCRdb table keeps only in-frame clones and is missing some. Of about 120,000 clones listed, around four fifths are singletons. The sample taken for sequencing was peripheral blood. All receptors come from a man in his sixties with acute or convalescent COVID-19. CDR3s include the opening cysteine and the closing phenylalanine or tryptophan. D genes are given only for firm matches. Part of the rows lack a size; the others show once, few, many or a class for expanded clones.

size | J | V | D | DNA | CDR3
- | TRBJ2-6 | TRBV6-1 | TRBD1 | TGTGCCAGCAGTGGTTTAATCGGGAGGACAGGGGTATCTGGGGCCAACGTCCTGACTTTC | CASSGLIGRTGVSGANVLTF
- | TRBJ2-7 | TRBV9 | TRBD2 | TGTGCCAGCAGCGTAGGAGGACTAGCGGGTTCCTACGAGCAGTACTTC | CASSVGGLAGSYEQYF
- | TRBJ2-2 | TRBV30 | TRBD2 | TGTGCCTGGAGTTCACAAATAGCGGGAGGCGGGGAGCTGTTTTTT | CAWSSQIAGGGELFF
- | TRBJ2-1 | TRBV14 | - | TGTGCCAGCAGCTCCGGTCGGGGCTACAATGAGCAGTTCTTC | CASSSGRGYNEQFF
few | TRBJ1-2 | TRBV30 | TRBD1 | TGTGCCTGGAGAATGGACAGGCACTATGGCTACACCTTC | CAWRMDRHYGYTF
- | TRBJ2-5 | TRBV15 | - | TGTGCCACCAGCAAGGGCGGGGGCGGGTACCAAGAGACCCAGTACTTC | CATSKGGGGYQETQYF
- | TRBJ2-3 | TRBV9 | TRBD2 | TGTGCCAGCAGCGTATCCGGGACTAGCGGGGTCACAGATACGCAGTATTTT | CASSVSGTSGVTDTQYF
few | TRBJ2-7 | TRBV6-5 | TRBD1 | TGTGCCAGCAGCCCGGGACAGGGGTTTTACGAGCAGTACTTC | CASSPGQGFYEQYF
few | TRBJ2-4 | TRBV7-9 | TRBD1 | TGTGCCAGCAGCTTAATACAGGGGGGAGCCAAAAACATTCAGTACTTC | CASSLIQGGAKNIQYF
- | TRBJ1-2 | TRBV7-9 | TRBD1 | TGTGCCAGCAGCTTAGGCCGCCAGGGGGCCTTGGTTAACTATGGCTACACCTTC | CASSLGRQGALVNYGYTF
once | TRBJ2-2 | TRBV19 | - | TGTGCCAGTAGTATCCTGGAATCCGGGACCGGGGAGCTGTTTTTT | CASSILESGTGELFF
- | TRBJ2-7 | TRBV5-4 | - | TGTGCCAGCAGCTCTGCCTACGAGCAGTACTTC | CASSSAYEQYF
- | TRBJ1-2 | TRBV29-1 | TRBD1 | TGCAGCGTTAACAGGGGGGCTGGTGGCTACACCTTC | CSVNRGAGGYTF
- | TRBJ1-1 | TRBV7-9 | - | TGTGCCAGCAGCTCCCCAAACACTGAAGCTTTCTTT | CASSSPNTEAFF
- | TRBJ1-4 | TRBV11-2 | - | TGTGCCAGCAGCTGGACGGGCGGGGGATTGGAAAAACTGTTTTTT | CASSWTGGGLEKLFF
few | TRBJ1-1 | TRBV12-3/TRBV12-4 | - | TGTGCCAGCAGTTCCTTTCCGAACACTGAAGCTTTCTTT | CASSSFPNTEAFF
- | TRBJ1-2 | TRBV27 | - | TGTGCCAGCAGCTCGCCGGGGTATGGCTACACCTTC | CASSSPGYGYTF
once | TRBJ1-1 | TRBV6-5 | - | TGTGCCAGCAGTTACTCCACCGGGTTCCAAGCTTTCTTT | CASSYSTGFQAFF
once | TRBJ2-3 | TRBV4-1 | TRBD2 | TGCGCCAGCAGCCAAGCGCGGGGGGGAACAGATACGCAGTATTTT | CASSQARGGTDTQYF
- | TRBJ1-1 | TRBV7-2 | TRBD1 | TGTGCCAGCAGGACAGGGGGCGTAATGAACACTGAAGCTTTCTTT | CASRTGGVMNTEAFF
once | TRBJ1-5 | TRBV19 | - | TGTGCCAGTACCGCCGAACAAATACAGGGCCGGCGAGGTCAGCCCCAGCATTTT | CASTAEQIQGRRGQPQHF
- | TRBJ2-7 | TRBV5-5 | - | TGTGCCAGCAGCTCGACCGGGACTCGGGGGTTGTACGAGCAGTACTTC | CASSSTGTRGLYEQYF
few | TRBJ1-4 | TRBV5-1 | - | TGCGCCAGCAGCGCGGACTCTACTAATGAAAAACTGTTTTTT | CASSADSTNEKLFF
few | TRBJ2-5 | TRBV5-1 | - | TGCGCCAGCACCCCTCAGCCGGGAGCACAAGAGACCCAGTACTTC | CASTPQPGAQETQYF
once | TRBJ2-1 | TRBV4-2 | TRBD2 | TGTGCCAGCAGCCCCGGTCGCAAGCGGGGGGGTGAGGATGAGCAGTTCTTC | CASSPGRKRGGEDEQFF
- | TRBJ2-4 | TRBV7-2 | - | TGTGCCAGCAGCTTAGCACGGGGAGACAAAAACATTCAGTACTTC | CASSLARGDKNIQYF
- | TRBJ1-5 | TRBV21-1 | - | TGTGCCAGCAGCAAAGTTCGTTCGGGGTCTCGTCCCTATAGCAATCAGCCCCAGCATTTT | CASSKVRSGSRPYSNQPQHF
- | TRBJ2-1 | TRBV4-1 | - | TGCGCCAGCAGCCAAGTTTTGTTAATCGATGAGCAGTTCTTC | CASSQVLLIDEQFF
- | TRBJ1-5 | TRBV5-1 | TRBD1 | TGCGCCAGCAGCTTGTCGGGACAGGGGGCTCAGCCCCAGCATTTT | CASSLSGQGAQPQHF
- | TRBJ1-2 | TRBV4-1 | TRBD1 | TGCGCCAGCAGCCCCCGGACAGGGGAGAGCTATGGCTACACCTTC | CASSPRTGESYGYTF
- | TRBJ1-2 | TRBV6-2/TRBV6-3 | TRBD1 | TGTGCCAGCAGTAAGGCACAGGGGCTCTCGGGCTACACCTTC | CASSKAQGLSGYTF
- | TRBJ2-1 | TRBV27 | TRBD2 | TGTGCCAGCACTACCGGGACTAGGAAACGCCATGAGCAGTTCTTC | CASTTGTRKRHEQFF
few | TRBJ1-2 | TRBV15 | TRBD1 | TGTGCCACCAGCACCTCTCTGGTAGGGGGCGCAGGGGGCTACACCTTC | CATSTSLVGGAGGYTF
once | TRBJ2-1 | TRBV3-1/TRBV3-2 | TRBD2 | TGTGCCAGCAGCCCGGGACTAGCGAAAAACAATGAGCAGTTCTTC | CASSPGLAKNNEQFF
few | TRBJ2-3 | TRBV19 | - | TGTGCCAGTAGTATACCCGGGTTAGCAGATACGCAGTATTTT | CASSIPGLADTQYF
- | TRBJ2-5 | TRBV19 | TRBD2 | TGTGCCAGTAGTATTAACGGACTAGCGGGAGGTCCTGAGACCCAGTACTTC | CASSINGLAGGPETQYF
- | TRBJ2-3 | TRBV5-1 | - | TGCGCCAGCAGCTTGTCAGTCGAACTATTTCGGCAGTATTTT | CASSLSVELFRQYF
- | TRBJ2-7 | TRBV27 | TRBD1 | TGTGCCAGCAGACCCCGCAGGGGGATCTTAGTAGAGCAGTACTTC | CASRPRRGILVEQYF
- | TRBJ2-1 | TRBV2 | - | TGTGCCAGCAGTACTCTTAGCGGCTCCTACAATGAGCAGTTCTTC | CASSTLSGSYNEQFF
- | TRBJ1-2 | TRBV5-1 | - | TGCGCCAGCAGCTCAGGGACACCAGCTAACTATGGCTACACCTTC | CASSSGTPANYGYTF
- | TRBJ1-4 | TRBV15 | TRBD1 | TGTGCCACCAGATTTGCGACAGGGAACGAAAAACTGTTTTTT | CATRFATGNEKLFF
once | TRBJ2-1 | TRBV3-1/TRBV3-2 | - | TGTGCCAGCAGCCAATCCCCCCTCGTCCGGGTTGAGCAGTTCTTC | CASSQSPLVRVEQFF
- | TRBJ2-7 | TRBV7-2 | TRBD1 | TGTGCCAGCAGCCCAACCCGGGACAGGGGGCTCTACGAGCAGTACTTC | CASSPTRDRGLYEQYF
- | TRBJ1-1 | TRBV9 | - | TGTGCCAGCAGCGTAGTTGGTCTAGGGGAGGGGGAAGCTTTCTTT | CASSVVGLGEGEAFF
few | TRBJ2-2 | TRBV7-2 | TRBD1 | TGTGCCAGCAGCCCCCGGACAGGATTTAACACCGGGGAGCTGTTTTTT | CASSPRTGFNTGELFF
few | TRBJ2-7 | TRBV18 | - | TGTGCCAGCTCCCAGGGGAGCACCTACGAGCAGTACTTC | CASSQGSTYEQYF
- | TRBJ1-5 | TRBV10-3 | TRBD1 | TGTGCCATCAGCAAGACAGGGTATAGCAATCAGCCCCAGCATTTT | CAISKTGYSNQPQHF
- | TRBJ2-2 | TRBV5-6 | TRBD2 | TGTGCCAGCAGGCGAAGACTAGCGCCACTCACCGGGGAGCTGTTTTTT | CASRRRLAPLTGELFF
- | TRBJ1-3 | TRBV11-2 | - | TGTGCCAGCAGTCCAGGATCTGGAAACACCATATATTTT | CASSPGSGNTIYF
- | TRBJ1-5 | TRBV2 | TRBD1 | TGTGCCAGCGGCCGGACAGGGACGAGCAATCAGCCCCAGCATTTT | CASGRTGTSNQPQHF
- | TRBJ1-2 | TRBV24-1 | - | TGTGCCACCAGTGATCATAACTATGGCTACACCTTC | CATSDHNYGYTF